This T cell receptor (beta chain) comes out of a study of blood T cells in healthy people across ages. About this clonotype itself: The antigen is not known.

Germline-derived CDR1 and CDR2 are MNHEY and SVGEGT. V dropped 2 bases and J dropped 11 bases, with 27 bases sitting between them. The length of the CDR3 is 17 residues. It was with a sample-barcoded 5' primer and a J-beta primer mix that a second PCR of roughly 6 to 12 cycles was run. In TCRdb, the 5' RACE reads were re-called with MiXCR into one record per CDR3 protein. The data show roughly 1.9 million distinct CDR3 sequences, with around 42% seen just once and 20% to 25% held by the top ten. General study findings and limits: Fewer expanded clones and more diversity marked long-lived versus aged donors. TCR beta diversity was tightly associated with the proportion of naive T cells. Those diversity estimates obtained from one million T cells were thought to be underestimates.

Sequencing was carried out using blood. This clonotype was obtained from a human donor in good health. The rearrangement uses TRBV6-2 or TRBV6-3 and TRBJ2-5, with D possibly TRBD1 on 5 matching bases. CDR3 sequence reads: CASSYPLDQGRSHEQYF. The CDR3 DNA reads TGTGCCAGCAGTTACCCCCTCGACCAGGGAAGGTCTCACGAACAGTACTTC.